This T cell receptor beta chain was sequenced in a study of cytomegalovirus exposure and HLA in healthy donors. The study ran its PCR with 60 Vbeta and 13 Jbeta primers. Original data processing: Among the unique TCR beta chains that a later analysis counted, 70 million to 85 million in all, roughly 11 million were shared. TCRdb's copy holds only in-frame clones and misses some; the assay was immunoSEQ multiplex PCR. That table supplies the V and J calls and clone size; D and trimming were determined from the DNA. The sample gives 200,000 or so clones, roughly 83% of which show up once; around 0.24% is in the top ten. Study-level findings and limits: Analysis performed later showed TCR beta chains linked to HLA being more clonally expanded than equally common others. CMV serostatus stood as the only immune exposure information on hand.

Germline CDR1 reads SGHTA; CDR2 reads FQGNSA. This CDR3 has 15 residues. V lost 2 bases to trimming and J lost 0 bases; unmatched junction nucleotides: 3. Regarding this clone: Its antigen is unidentified.

This sequence joins TRBV7-2 and TRBJ2-7, with 8 bases matching TRBD1. The source of this sequence is a boy aged 5 to 17 in good health and CMV-seronegative. The source material was PBMCs. CDR3 protein: CASSLTGTGSYEQYF. CDR3 coding DNA: TGTGCCAGCAGCTTAACCGGGACAGGCTCCTACGAGCAGTACTTC.